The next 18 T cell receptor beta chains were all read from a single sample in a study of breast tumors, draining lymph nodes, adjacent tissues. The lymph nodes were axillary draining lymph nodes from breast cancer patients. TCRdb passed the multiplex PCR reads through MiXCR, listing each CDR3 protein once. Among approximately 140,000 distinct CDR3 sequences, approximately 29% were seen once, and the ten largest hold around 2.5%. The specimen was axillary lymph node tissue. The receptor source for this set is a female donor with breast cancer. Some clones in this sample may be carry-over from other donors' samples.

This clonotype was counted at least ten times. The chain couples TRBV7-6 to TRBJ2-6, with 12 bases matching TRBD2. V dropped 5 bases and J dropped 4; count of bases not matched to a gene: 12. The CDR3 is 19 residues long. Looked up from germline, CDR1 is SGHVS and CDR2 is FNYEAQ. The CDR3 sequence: CASSPTRTSGVGGANVLTF. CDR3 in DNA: TGTGCCAGCAGCCCGACAAGGACTAGCGGGGTGGGGGGGGCCAACGTCCTGACTTTC.

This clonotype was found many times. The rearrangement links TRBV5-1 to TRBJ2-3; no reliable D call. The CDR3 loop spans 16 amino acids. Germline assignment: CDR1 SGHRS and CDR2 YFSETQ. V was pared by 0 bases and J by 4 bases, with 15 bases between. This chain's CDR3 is CASSLGAPGSADTQYF. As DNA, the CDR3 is TGCGCCAGCAGCTTGGGGGCTCCGGGTAGTGCAGATACGCAGTATTTT.

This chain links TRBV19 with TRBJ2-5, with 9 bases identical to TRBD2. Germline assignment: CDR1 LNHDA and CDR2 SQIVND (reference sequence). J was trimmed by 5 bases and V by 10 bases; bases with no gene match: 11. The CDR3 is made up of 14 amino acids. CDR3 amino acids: CAKPRALAGETQYF. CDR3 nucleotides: TGTGCCAAACCCAGGGCACTAGCGGGTGAGACCCAGTACTTC.

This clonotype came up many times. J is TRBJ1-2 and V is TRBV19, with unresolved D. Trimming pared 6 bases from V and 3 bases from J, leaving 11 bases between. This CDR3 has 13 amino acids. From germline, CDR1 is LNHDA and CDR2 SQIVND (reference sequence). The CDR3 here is CASSIHGDYGYTF. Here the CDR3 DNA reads TGTGCCAGTAGCATTCACGGAGACTATGGCTACACCTTC.

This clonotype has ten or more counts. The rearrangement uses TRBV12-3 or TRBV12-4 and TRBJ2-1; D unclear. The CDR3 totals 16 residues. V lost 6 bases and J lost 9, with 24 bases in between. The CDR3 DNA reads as TGTGCCAGCAGGAAAAATTACTTGAACCTCCTGGGTGAGCAGTTCTTC. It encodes CASRKNYLNLLGEQFF.

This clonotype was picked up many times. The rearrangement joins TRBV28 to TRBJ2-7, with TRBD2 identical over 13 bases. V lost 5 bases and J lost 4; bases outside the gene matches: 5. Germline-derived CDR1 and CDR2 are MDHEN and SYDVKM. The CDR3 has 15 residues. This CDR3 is CASSPLAGGQYEQYF. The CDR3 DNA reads TGTGCCAGCAGTCCACTAGCGGGGGGGCAGTACGAGCAGTACTTC.

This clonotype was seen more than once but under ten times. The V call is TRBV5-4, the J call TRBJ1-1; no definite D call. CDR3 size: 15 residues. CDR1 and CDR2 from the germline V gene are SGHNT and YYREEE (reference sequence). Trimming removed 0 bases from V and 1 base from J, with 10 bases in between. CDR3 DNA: TGTGCCAGCAGCTTGGCTAGGGCCGGGAACACTGAAGCTTTCTTT. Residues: CASSLARAGNTEAFF.

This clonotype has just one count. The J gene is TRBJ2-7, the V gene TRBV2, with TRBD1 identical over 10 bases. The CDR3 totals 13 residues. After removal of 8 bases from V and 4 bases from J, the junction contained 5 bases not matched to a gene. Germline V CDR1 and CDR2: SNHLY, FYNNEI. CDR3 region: CASEQDRGYEQYF. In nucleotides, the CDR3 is TGTGCCAGCGAGCAGGACAGGGGGTACGAGCAGTACTTC.

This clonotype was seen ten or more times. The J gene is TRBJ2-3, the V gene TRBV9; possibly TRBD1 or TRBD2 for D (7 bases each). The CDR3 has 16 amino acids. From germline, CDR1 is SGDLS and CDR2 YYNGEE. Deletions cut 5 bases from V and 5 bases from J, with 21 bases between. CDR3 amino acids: CASSFSGGARVDTQYF. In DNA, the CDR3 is TGTGCCAGCAGTTTTTCAGGGGGGGCCCGCGTAGATACGCAGTATTTT. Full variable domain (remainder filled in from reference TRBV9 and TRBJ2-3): DSGVTQTPKHLITATGQRVTLRCSPRSGDLSVYWYQQSLDQGLQFLIQYYNGEERAKGNILERFSAQQFPDLHSELNLSSLELGDSALYFCASSFSGGARVDTQYFGPGTRLTVL.

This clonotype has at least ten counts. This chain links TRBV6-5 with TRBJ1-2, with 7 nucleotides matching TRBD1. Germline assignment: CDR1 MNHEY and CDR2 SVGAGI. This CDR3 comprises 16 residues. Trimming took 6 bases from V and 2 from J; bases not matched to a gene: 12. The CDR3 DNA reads TGTGCCAGCAGACTCTCAGGGGGACGGGGAAACTATGGCTACACCTTC. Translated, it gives CASRLSGGRGNYGYTF.

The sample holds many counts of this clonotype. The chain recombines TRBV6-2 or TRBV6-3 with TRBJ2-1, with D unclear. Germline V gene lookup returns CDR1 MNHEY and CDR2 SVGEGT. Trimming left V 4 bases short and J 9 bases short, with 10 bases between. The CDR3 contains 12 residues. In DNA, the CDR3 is TGTGCCAGCAGTTCCCCGATTGGTGAGCAGTTCTTC. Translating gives CASSSPIGEQFF.

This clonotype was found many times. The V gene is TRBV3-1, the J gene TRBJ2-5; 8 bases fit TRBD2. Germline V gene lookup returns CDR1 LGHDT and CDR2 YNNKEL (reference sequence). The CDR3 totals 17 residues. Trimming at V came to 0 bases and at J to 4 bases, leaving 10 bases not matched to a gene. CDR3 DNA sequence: TGTGCCAGCAGCCAAGATATCGGGGGGGGCCTTGGAGAGACCCAGTACTTC. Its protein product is CASSQDIGGGLGETQYF.

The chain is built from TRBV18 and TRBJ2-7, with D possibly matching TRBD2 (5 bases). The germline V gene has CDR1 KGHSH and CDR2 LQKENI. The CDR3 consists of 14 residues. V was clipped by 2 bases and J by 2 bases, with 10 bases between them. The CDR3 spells CASSPATNTYEQYF. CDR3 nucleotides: TGTGCCAGCTCACCAGCGACTAATACCTACGAGCAGTACTTC.

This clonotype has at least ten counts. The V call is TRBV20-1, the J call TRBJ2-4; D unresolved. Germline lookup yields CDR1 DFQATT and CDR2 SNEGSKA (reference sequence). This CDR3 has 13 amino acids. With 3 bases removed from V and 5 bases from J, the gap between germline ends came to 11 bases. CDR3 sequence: CSASSNPENIQYF. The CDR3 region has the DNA TGCAGTGCTAGTTCTAATCCTGAAAACATTCAGTACTTC.

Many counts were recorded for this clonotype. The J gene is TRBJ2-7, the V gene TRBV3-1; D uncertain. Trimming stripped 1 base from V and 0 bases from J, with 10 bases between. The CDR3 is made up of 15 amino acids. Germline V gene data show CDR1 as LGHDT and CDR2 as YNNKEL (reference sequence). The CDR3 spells CASSQGHSSSYEQYF. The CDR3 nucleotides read TGTGCCAGCAGCCAAGGGCACTCTAGCTCCTACGAGCAGTACTTC.

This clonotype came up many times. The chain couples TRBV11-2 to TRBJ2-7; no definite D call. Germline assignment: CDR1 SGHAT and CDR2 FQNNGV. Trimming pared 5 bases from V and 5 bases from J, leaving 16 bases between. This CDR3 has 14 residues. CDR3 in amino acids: CASSPILTGDEQYF. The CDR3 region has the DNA TGTGCCAGCAGCCCAATCTTGACTGGGGACGAGCAGTACTTC.

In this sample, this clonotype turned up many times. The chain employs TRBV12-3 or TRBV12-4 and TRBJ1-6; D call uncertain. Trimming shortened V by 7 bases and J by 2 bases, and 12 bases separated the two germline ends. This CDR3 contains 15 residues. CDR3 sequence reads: CASKEGGAYNSPLHF. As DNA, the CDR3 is TGTGCCAGCAAAGAAGGAGGTGCCTATAATTCACCCCTCCACTTT.

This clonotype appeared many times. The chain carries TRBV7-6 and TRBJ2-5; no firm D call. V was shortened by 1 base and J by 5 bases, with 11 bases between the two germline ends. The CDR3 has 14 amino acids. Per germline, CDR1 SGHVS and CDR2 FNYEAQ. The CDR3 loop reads CASSLVDPWETQYF. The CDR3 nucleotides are TGTGCCAGCAGCTTAGTCGATCCGTGGGAGACCCAGTACTTC.